The rows below give T cell receptor beta chains drawn from one sample of a study of shared clonotypes between healthy human individuals. This table comes from immunoSEQ multiplex PCR, and its TCRdb copy is limited to in-frame clones, with some not included. The table lists about 2.1 million clones, roughly 95% of them singletons, with roughly 1.7% in the top ten. What was sequenced was naive CD8+ T cells from PBMCs. These receptors all come from a man aged 18-30 years in good health. Some clones in this sample may be carry-over from other donors' samples. Each CDR3 is given with its conserved first and last residue. Each record gives: J gene, V gene, clone size, D gene, CDR3 DNA, CDR3 protein. D genes are given only for firm matches. Clone size is not always given. Where it is, it says once, few, many or a class for expanded clones.

j_call: TRBJ2-2; v_call: TRBV7-2; clone_size: NA; d_call: TRBD2; cdr3_nt: TGTGCCAGCAGCTTAGGACTAGCGGGAGTGAGGACCGGGGAGCTGTTTTTT; cdr3_aa: CASSLGLAGVRTGELFF
j_call: TRBJ1-2; v_call: TRBV11-2; clone_size: NA; d_call: TRBD1; cdr3_nt: TGTGCCAGCAGCTTACTCAGCCCCCTTCGGGACAGAGCTAACTATGGCTACACCTTC; cdr3_aa: CASSLLSPLRDRANYGYTF
j_call: TRBJ1-2; v_call: TRBV19; clone_size: NA; d_call: NA; cdr3_nt: TGTGCCAGTAGTACGAGGGGACTCGAGGAGCATAACTATGGCTACACCTTC; cdr3_aa: CASSTRGLEEHNYGYTF
j_call: TRBJ1-5; v_call: TRBV2; clone_size: few; d_call: NA; cdr3_nt: TGTGCCAGCAGTGAACTTGTTTTTCGGGAAGGGAATCAGCCCCAGCATTTT; cdr3_aa: CASSELVFREGNQPQHF
j_call: TRBJ2-1; v_call: TRBV15; clone_size: NA; d_call: NA; cdr3_nt: TGTGCCACCACCGGGGGCCTTTACAATGAGCAGTTCTTC; cdr3_aa: CATTGGLYNEQFF
j_call: TRBJ2-1; v_call: TRBV7-8; clone_size: NA; d_call: TRBD1; cdr3_nt: TGTGCCAGCAGCGAATGGACAGGGGGCGCGGGGCAGTTCTTC; cdr3_aa: CASSEWTGGAGQFF
j_call: TRBJ1-1; v_call: TRBV6-5; clone_size: NA; d_call: NA; cdr3_nt: TGTGCCAGCAGTTACCGTGGGGGGCTGAACACTGAAGCTTTCTTT; cdr3_aa: CASSYRGGLNTEAFF
j_call: TRBJ1-5; v_call: TRBV27; clone_size: NA; d_call: NA; cdr3_nt: TGTGCCAGCAGTTTACGCGGGAGCAATCAGCCCCAGCATTTT; cdr3_aa: CASSLRGSNQPQHF
j_call: TRBJ2-5; v_call: TRBV15; clone_size: NA; d_call: TRBD1; cdr3_nt: TGTGCCACCAGCAGAGTGGGCAGGGGGCTTGAGACCCAGTACTTC; cdr3_aa: CATSRVGRGLETQYF
j_call: TRBJ1-2; v_call: TRBV5-6; clone_size: once; d_call: NA; cdr3_nt: TGTGCCAGCAGCTTGGACAGGGTTGACTATGGCTACACCTTC; cdr3_aa: CASSLDRVDYGYTF
j_call: TRBJ2-1; v_call: TRBV29-1; clone_size: NA; d_call: NA; cdr3_nt: TGCAGCGTTTCAGGGCGACGGAATGAGCAGTTCTTC; cdr3_aa: CSVSGRRNEQFF
j_call: TRBJ2-7; v_call: TRBV6-5; clone_size: NA; d_call: TRBD1; cdr3_nt: TGTGCCAGCAGTTATCGGACAGGGGAGAAGAGGTACTTC; cdr3_aa: CASSYRTGEKRYF
j_call: TRBJ2-3; v_call: TRBV28; clone_size: NA; d_call: NA; cdr3_nt: TGTGCCAGCAGTTTCAGCCAGGGCACAGATACGCAGTATTTT; cdr3_aa: CASSFSQGTDTQYF
j_call: TRBJ2-2; v_call: TRBV4-1; clone_size: NA; d_call: NA; cdr3_nt: TGCGCCAGCAACCTGGCACAGGGCAACACCGGGGAGCTGTTTTTT; cdr3_aa: CASNLAQGNTGELFF
j_call: TRBJ2-7; v_call: TRBV6-1; clone_size: NA; d_call: NA; cdr3_nt: TGTGCCAGCAGTGAAGCGCACAGGAACGCCTACGAGCAGTACTTC; cdr3_aa: CASSEAHRNAYEQYF
j_call: TRBJ2-2; v_call: TRBV7-9; clone_size: NA; d_call: TRBD1; cdr3_nt: TGTGCCAGCCGACTGACAGGGAGAAACACCGGGGAGCTGTTTTTT; cdr3_aa: CASRLTGRNTGELFF
j_call: TRBJ2-1; v_call: TRBV4-1; clone_size: once; d_call: TRBD2; cdr3_nt: TGCGCCAGCAGCCAAACTTTGGGGGGGTATTCCTACAATGAGCAGTTCTTC; cdr3_aa: CASSQTLGGYSYNEQFF
j_call: TRBJ2-7; v_call: TRBV7-9; clone_size: NA; d_call: NA; cdr3_nt: TGTGCCAGCAGCTTAGTTGGCCCGTCCTACGAGCAGTACTTC; cdr3_aa: CASSLVGPSYEQYF
j_call: TRBJ1-3; v_call: TRBV21-1; clone_size: few; d_call: NA; cdr3_nt: TGTGCCAGCAGCCTTGGGATGTTTACTCTGGACAACACCATATATTTT; cdr3_aa: CASSLGMFTLDNTIYF
j_call: TRBJ1-1; v_call: TRBV27; clone_size: NA; d_call: NA; cdr3_nt: TGTGCCAGCAGGGACGGTGGAACCAACACTGAAGCTTTCTTT; cdr3_aa: CASRDGGTNTEAFF